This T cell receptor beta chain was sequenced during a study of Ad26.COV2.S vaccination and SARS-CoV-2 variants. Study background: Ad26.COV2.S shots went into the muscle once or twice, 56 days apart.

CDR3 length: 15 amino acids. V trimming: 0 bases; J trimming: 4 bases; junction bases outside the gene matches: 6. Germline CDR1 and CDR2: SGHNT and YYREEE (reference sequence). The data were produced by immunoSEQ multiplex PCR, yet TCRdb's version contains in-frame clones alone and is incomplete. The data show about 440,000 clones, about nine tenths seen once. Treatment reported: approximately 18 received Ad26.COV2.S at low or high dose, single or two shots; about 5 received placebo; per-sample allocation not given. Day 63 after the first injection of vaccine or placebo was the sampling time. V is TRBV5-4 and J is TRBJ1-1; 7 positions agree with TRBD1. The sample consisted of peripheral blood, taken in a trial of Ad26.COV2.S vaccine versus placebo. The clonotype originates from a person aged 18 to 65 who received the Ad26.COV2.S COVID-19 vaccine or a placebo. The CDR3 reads CASSLEGARGTEAFF. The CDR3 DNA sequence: TGTGCCAGCAGCTTGGAGGGGGCGCGAGGCACTGAAGCTTTCTTT.